Detailed here is one TCR beta chain. Its specificity is not known. This same CDR3 is encoded by further DNA sequences in the sample. Data came from immunoSEQ multiplex PCR; TCRdb stores just in-frame clones and leaves some out. The sample yields around 370,000 clones, around 83% seen once. The treatment here: 19 received Ad26.COV2.S at low or high dose, single or two shots; about 5 received placebo; per-sample allocation not given. Each sample was drawn 63 days after the first injection (of vaccine or placebo). Donation came from an adult in Boston who was aged 18-55 years. In the vaccine, an Ad26 vector expressed the SARS-CoV-2 spike of the Wuhan strain. These data come from a study of Ad26.COV2.S vaccination and SARS-CoV-2 variants. Broader study findings: In TCR breadth and depth analyses, total T cell responses may have been underestimated. Breadth, reportedly substantial, characterized the spike-specific CD8+ and CD4+ T cell responses after vaccination.

There are 16 residues in the CDR3. Germline V gene data show CDR1 as LNHDA and CDR2 as SQIVND (reference sequence). The V end lost 3 bases, the J end lost 0 bases, and 12 bases lay between the germline ends. This rearrangement joins TRBV19 to TRBJ1-5; D remains unclear. The material was peripheral blood, obtained in a trial of Ad26.COV2.S vaccine versus placebo. This TCR derives from a person between 18 and 65 years old who received the Ad26.COV2.S COVID-19 vaccine or a placebo. CDR3 in amino acids: CASSMGRGYSNQPQHF. The DNA for the CDR3 is TGTGCCAGTAGTATGGGCAGAGGTTATAGCAATCAGCCCCAGCATTTT.